This T cell receptor beta chain was captured in a study of shared clonotypes between healthy human individuals. The table lists this clone with a count of one. Assay used: immunoSEQ multiplex PCR; TCRdb lists only in-frame clones, some missing. The table records around 510,000 clones, more than 95% of them present only once. The TCR originated in a woman aged 25-40 years in good health. Sequenced material: naive CD4+ T cells sorted from blood. Subset meaning: CD45RA+ positively selected.

In nucleotides, the CDR3 is TGTGCCAGCAGCTTCCAGGGCAACTACGAGCAGTACTTC. Translating it yields CASSFQGNYEQYF. The rearrangement links TRBV5-5 to TRBJ2-7; a weak D match, TRBD1 (5 bases). CDR3 size: 13 residues. Germline CDR1 SGHKS, CDR2 YYEKEE (reference sequence). V lost 2 bases and J 3 bases, leaving 9 bases between the germline ends.